This TCR beta chain was captured by sequencing in a study of shared clonotypes between healthy human individuals. Trimming shortened V by 0 bases and J by 3 bases, and 9 bases separated the two germline ends. Germline lookup yields CDR1 MNHEY and CDR2 SMNVEV (reference sequence). The CDR3 sequence is 15 residues long. Points from the study as a whole: A few donors showed sharing of approximately 5% of naive CD4 clonotypes.

Libraries were prepared by immunoSEQ multiplex PCR; TCRdb keeps only in-frame clonotypes and omits some of them. The data contain 2 million to 3 million clones, 85% to 95% of them singletons. This clone was counted a few times. Its antigen is not identified. The receptor's source is a man aged 18 to 35 in good health. Sequenced sample: naive CD4+ T cells sorted from blood. Described subset: CD45RA+ positively selected. The J gene is TRBJ1-5, the V gene TRBV27; D possibly corresponds to TRBD1 (5 bases). Here the CDR3 reads CASSLSTAANQPQHF. The CDR3 nucleotides read TGTGCCAGCAGTTTATCGACAGCCGCCAATCAGCCCCAGCATTTT.